This T cell receptor beta chain was profiled in a study of blood T cell repertoires in COVID-19. This clone was detected once. Losses at the gene ends were 7 bases for V and 2 bases for J; bases not matched to a gene: 3. The CDR3 length is 13 residues. CDR1 and CDR2 from the germline V gene are ENHRY and SYGVKD. Study processing details: From reference gene primer amplification, estimates of nucleated cell counts were derived. This table comes from immunoSEQ multiplex PCR, and its TCRdb copy is limited to in-frame clones, with some not included. For V, J and clone size, that table is used; D and trimming come from the DNA. The repertoire holds about 190,000 clones, with less than 90% as singletons.

V gene TRBV10-3 combines with J gene TRBJ2-3; the match to TRBD1 covers 7 bases. The receptor was isolated from a young man with acute or convalescent COVID-19. The specimen was peripheral blood. The CDR3 loop reads CAIKTGDTDTQYF. CDR3 nucleotide sequence: TGTGCCATCAAAACAGGGGACACAGATACGCAGTATTTT.